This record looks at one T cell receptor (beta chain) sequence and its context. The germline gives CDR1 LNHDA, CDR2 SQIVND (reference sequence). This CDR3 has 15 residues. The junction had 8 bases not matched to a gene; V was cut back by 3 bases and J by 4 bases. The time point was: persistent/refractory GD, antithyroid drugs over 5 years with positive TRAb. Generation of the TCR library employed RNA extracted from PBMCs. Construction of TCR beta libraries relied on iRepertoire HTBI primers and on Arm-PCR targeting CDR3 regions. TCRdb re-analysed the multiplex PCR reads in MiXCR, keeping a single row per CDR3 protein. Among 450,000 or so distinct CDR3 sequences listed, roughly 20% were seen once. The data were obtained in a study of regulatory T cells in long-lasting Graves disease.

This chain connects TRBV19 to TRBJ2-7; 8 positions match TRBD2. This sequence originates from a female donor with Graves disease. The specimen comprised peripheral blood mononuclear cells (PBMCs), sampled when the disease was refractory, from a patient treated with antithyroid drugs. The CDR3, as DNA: TGTGCCAGTAGTATGGTAGTAGCGGGATATTACGAGCAGTACTTC. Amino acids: CASSMVVAGYYEQYF.